This TCR beta chain was recovered during a study of identical twins. Overall study results and limits: Models predicted too little out-of-frame TCR alpha sharing in monozygotic twins. Possibly, invariant MAIT and iNKT cells partly confounded zero-insertion analyses.

TCRdb called the 5' RACE reads again in MiXCR, with one record for every CDR3 protein. The sample contains 500,000 or so distinct CDR3 sequences, 12% to 15% of which appear only once. The germline V gene encodes CDR1 SGHVS and CDR2 FQNEAQ. The CDR3 contains 15 residues. V dropped 2 bases and J dropped 3 bases, with 10 bases sitting between them. This clonotype has only a few counts. Antigen: not known. This sample was shared with a second study, whose subject was yellow fever vaccine responses in identical twins. As reported in that work: Reportedly, the response of twins' T cells to the vaccine seemed partly convergent, partly personalized.

This chain links TRBV7-8 with TRBJ2-2; D unresolved. Material for sequencing was CD4+ T cells sorted from blood. The origin of this receptor is a woman aged 18-30 years in good health. The chain's CDR3 is CASSLLQAYTGELFF. The CDR3 region has the DNA TGTGCCAGCAGCTTACTTCAGGCGTACACCGGGGAGCTGTTTTTT.